The 13 T cell receptor beta chains presented below share a single source sample, sequenced in a study of PD-1 blockade in classical Hodgkin lymphoma. Generated by immunoSEQ multiplex PCR, the TCRdb table keeps only in-frame clones and is missing some. The sample gives around 26,000 clones, about 76% of which show up once; 15% to 20% is in the top ten. Exposure to brentuximab vedotin varied, and each patient had relapsed following autologous stem cell transplantation. The specimen comprised peripheral blood mononuclear cells (PBMCs), sampled before the second cycle of nivolumab. These receptors were collected from a human donor with classical Hodgkin lymphoma.

V and J are TRBV6-1 and TRBJ1-6; D remains ambiguous. V dropped 1 base and J dropped 9 bases, with 7 bases sitting between them. The CDR3 has 13 residues. CDR1 and CDR2 (germline): MNHNS, SASEGT. The chain's CDR3 is CASSEVVLSPLHF. The CDR3 bases are TGTGCCAGCAGTGAAGTGGTCCTTTCACCCCTCCACTTT.

This chain uses TRBV16 with TRBJ1-1, with no clear D. The CDR3 runs 17 residues. V dropped 0 bases and J dropped 4 bases, with 18 bases sitting between them. Per germline, CDR1 KGHSY and CDR2 FQNENV. The DNA of the CDR3 is TGTGCCAGCAGCCAATCCTCTCTTCGGGTAGGAGGCACTGAAGCTTTCTTT. This encodes CASSQSSLRVGGTEAFF.

CDR3 nucleotides: TGTGCCAGCAGGGTACGACTAGCGGGAGGGGAATACAATGAGCAGTTCTTC. It translates to CASRVRLAGGEYNEQFF. V gene TRBV2 combines with J gene TRBJ2-1; 14 bases are shared with TRBD2. The CDR3 length is 17 residues. From germline, CDR1 is SNHLY and CDR2 FYNNEI. The ends lost 6 bases at V and 4 bases at J; junction bases unmatched: 8.

CDR3 loop: CASRMTGGRYNEQFF. DNA for the CDR3: TGTGCCAGCAGGATGACGGGGGGTCGATACAATGAGCAGTTCTTC. The chain joins TRBV5-4 to TRBJ2-1, with 7 bases aligning to TRBD2. The germline V gene has CDR1 SGHNT and CDR2 YYREEE (reference sequence). V trimming: 5 bases; J trimming: 4 bases; junction bases outside the gene matches: 9. The CDR3 is 15 residues long. Combining the CDR3 with reference TRBV5-4 and TRBJ2-1 gives the whole variable domain ETGVTQSPTHLIKTRGQQVTLRCSSQSGHNTVSWYQQALGQGPQFIFQYYREEENGRGNFPPRFSGLQFPNYSSELNVNALELDDSALYLCASRMTGGRYNEQFFGPGTRLTVL.

This chain links TRBV19 with TRBJ2-2, with a weak D call TRBD1 (6 bases). V shed 7 bases and J shed 5 bases, with 14 bases lying between them. The germline CDR1 and CDR2 sequences are LNHDA and SQIVND (reference sequence). The CDR3 spans 14 residues. CDR3: CASIVTGGTGELFF. DNA for the CDR3: TGTGCCAGTATTGTGACAGGTGGGACCGGGGAGCTGTTTTTT.

The chain recombines TRBV9 with TRBJ2-1; D is perhaps TRBD1 (5 bases). The CDR3 covers 15 residues. Germline lookup yields CDR1 SGDLS and CDR2 YYNGEE. Trimming cost V 0 bases and J 3 bases, with 10 bases left between them. This CDR3 is CASSVAPGNYNEQFF. In DNA form, the CDR3 reads TGTGCCAGCAGCGTAGCGCCAGGGAACTACAATGAGCAGTTCTTC.

V and J are TRBV6-6 and TRBJ2-1, with a tentative D call TRBD2 (5 bases). This CDR3 comprises 16 residues. V lost 2 bases, J lost 0 bases, and 11 bases lay in between. CDR1 and CDR2 from the germline V gene are MNHNY and SVGAGI (reference sequence). CDR3 bases: TGTGCCAGCAGTTACCCAGCGGAAAACTCCTACAATGAGCAGTTCTTC. Amino acid sequence: CASSYPAENSYNEQFF.

The chain is built from TRBV27 and TRBJ2-7, with no clear D. Germline lookup yields CDR1 MNHEY and CDR2 SMNVEV (reference sequence). Trimming left V 7 bases short and J 0 bases short, with 10 bases between. This CDR3 comprises 13 residues. CDR3 amino acids: CASKKPSSYEQYF. The CDR3 DNA is TGTGCCAGCAAGAAACCGAGCTCCTACGAGCAGTACTTC.

CDR3 residues: CASSVDGYGYTF. CDR3 coding DNA: TGTGCCAGCAGCGTGGACGGATATGGCTACACCTTC. The chain joins TRBV9 to TRBJ1-2; D uncertain. The CDR3 has 12 amino acids. Germline V gene lookup returns CDR1 SGDLS and CDR2 YYNGEE. Trimming took 2 bases from V and 5 from J, leaving 7 bases between them.

The rearrangement joins TRBV9 to TRBJ2-1; tentative D call: TRBD2 (6 bases). CDR3 size: 17 residues. Trimming left V 1 base short and J 4 bases short, with 18 bases between. The germline V gene has CDR1 SGDLS and CDR2 YYNGEE. CDR3: CASSVTARTGGYNEQFF. CDR3 DNA sequence: TGTGCCAGCAGCGTAACTGCCCGAACTGGAGGGTACAATGAGCAGTTCTTC. Combining the CDR3 with reference TRBV9 and TRBJ2-1 gives the whole variable domain DSGVTQTPKHLITATGQRVTLRCSPRSGDLSVYWYQQSLDQGLQFLIQYYNGEERAKGNILERFSAQQFPDLHSELNLSSLELGDSALYFCASSVTARTGGYNEQFFGPGTRLTVL.

As for this clone: One junction end disagrees with the germline gene, perhaps due to a read error. The chain links TRBV6-5 to TRBJ1-1; D gene ambiguous. The germline V gene encodes CDR1 MNHEY and CDR2 SVGAGI. The CDR3 extends over 15 amino acids. The CDR3: CASSSRWTENAEAFF. CDR3 DNA sequence: TGTGCCAGCAGTAGTCGATGGACTGAGAACGCTGAAGCTTTCTTT.

The V call is TRBV9, the J call TRBJ2-5, with a possible D match to TRBD2 (5 bases). The CDR3 consists of 15 residues. Per the germline V gene, CDR1 is SGDLS and CDR2 is YYNGEE. V lost 10 bases and J 1 base, leaving 20 bases between the germline ends. As DNA, the CDR3 is TGTGCCTCATCACCCCGGGGTAACAGCCAAGAGACCCAGTACTTC. It encodes CASSPRGNSQETQYF.

V gene TRBV2 combines with J gene TRBJ2-2; a possible D gene is TRBD1 (6 bases). V shed 5 bases and J shed 2 bases, with 15 bases lying between them. The germline V gene encodes CDR1 SNHLY and CDR2 FYNNEI. This CDR3 spans 16 amino acids. CDR3 coding DNA: TGTGCCAGCAGTCATCAGGGGATTTTCAACACCGGGGAGCTGTTTTTT. Translated, it gives CASSHQGIFNTGELFF. Filled out from reference TRBV2 and TRBJ2-2, the complete variable domain reads EPEVTQTPSHQVTQMGQEVILRCVPISNHLYFYWYRQILGQKVEFLVSFYNNEISEKSEIFDDQFSVERPDGSNFTLKIRSTKLEDSAMYFCASSHQGIFNTGELFFGEGSRLTVL.